These 10 T cell receptor beta chains were all obtained from the same sample, sequenced in a study of beta chain features in type 1 diabetes. Sequencing targeted expressed TCRB transcripts, as all isolated RNA had been reverse transcribed. Some clones are missing from TCRdb's copy, which holds only in-frame ones; the method was immunoSEQ multiplex PCR. Of a few hundred thousand clones listed, 11% were seen once; the top ten hold about 0.015%. Sequenced input: naive CD4+ T cells from blood. The receptors stem from a young woman in good health.

This clone was seen more than once but under ten times. The chain employs TRBV5-4 and TRBJ2-3, with 7 bases aligning to TRBD2. The V gene end was trimmed by 2 bases and the J gene end by 4 bases; junction bases not matched to a gene: 10. Per the germline V gene, CDR1 is SGHNT and CDR2 is YYREEE (reference sequence). The CDR3 sequence is 16 residues long. CDR3 loop: CASSFKKLARADTQYF. Here the CDR3 DNA reads TGTGCCAGCAGCTTCAAAAAACTAGCGAGGGCAGATACGCAGTATTTT. Together with reference TRBV5-4 and TRBJ2-3, the CDR3 gives the full variable domain: ETGVTQSPTHLIKTRGQQVTLRCSSQSGHNTVSWYQQALGQGPQFIFQYYREEENGRGNFPPRFSGLQFPNYSSELNVNALELDDSALYLCASSFKKLARADTQYFGPGTRLTVL.

In its sample, this clone was seen a few times. The rearrangement uses TRBV4-2 and TRBJ2-5, with 8 bases fitting TRBD2. V gave up 1 base and J gave up 5 bases; unmatched junction bases: 6. Germline V gene sequence: CDR1 LGHNA, CDR2 YNFKEQ. The CDR3 has 15 residues. The CDR3 nucleotides are TGTGCCAGCAGCCAAGCAGAGCGGGAGTCGGAGACCCAGTACTTC. It codes for CASSQAERESETQYF.

This chain uses TRBV5-1 with TRBJ2-3, with TRBD2 matching over 10 bases. CDR1 is SGHRS and CDR2 is YFSETQ in the germline V gene. With V trimmed by 7 bases and J by 2 bases, 7 bases remained unmatched. This CDR3 contains 15 residues. The CDR3 region is CASASGSDITDTQYF. As DNA, the CDR3 is TGCGCCAGCGCTAGCGGGAGCGACATCACAGATACGCAGTATTTT.

The V call is TRBV4-2, the J call TRBJ1-1; a weak D match, TRBD1 (6 bases). The germline gives CDR1 LGHNA, CDR2 YNFKEQ. The CDR3 length is 14 residues. V lost 1 base and J 5 bases, leaving 11 bases between the germline ends. DNA for the CDR3: TGTGCCAGCAGCCAAGTACAGGGATGGACTGAAGCTTTCTTT. It encodes CASSQVQGWTEAFF.

CDR3 sequence (DNA): TGTGCCAGCAGTTCCGGGACTAGCGGGAGAGCCTACGAGCAGTACTTC. This translates into CASSSGTSGRAYEQYF. The chain employs TRBV28 and TRBJ2-7; 14 bases align to TRBD2. The CDR3 length is 16 residues. Germline CDR1 reads MDHEN; CDR2 reads SYDVKM. Trimming at V came to 4 bases and at J to 2 bases, leaving 4 bases not matched to a gene. Drawing the rest from reference TRBV28 and TRBJ2-7, the complete variable domain is DVKVTQSSRYLVKRTGEKVFLECVQDMDHENMFWYRQDPGLGLRLIYFSYDVKMKEKGDIPEGYSVSREKKERFSLILESASTNQTSMYLCASSSGTSGRAYEQYFGPGTRLTVT.

In this sample, this clone turned up a few times. The V gene is TRBV2, the J gene TRBJ2-2; D possibly corresponds to TRBD1 (5 bases). V lost 7 bases and J 4 bases, leaving 13 bases between the germline ends. The CDR3 runs to 14 residues. Germline assignment: CDR1 SNHLY and CDR2 FYNNEI. CDR3: CASNGAVLTGELFF. The CDR3 DNA sequence: TGTGCCAGCAATGGGGCGGTGCTCACCGGGGAGCTGTTTTTT.

This clone was picked up a small number of times. The chain couples TRBV6-5 to TRBJ2-3; 12 nucleotides match TRBD1. With 6 bases clipped from V and 4 bases from J, the junction kept 5 bases outside the gene matches. The CDR3 loop spans 15 amino acids. Germline values: CDR1 MNHEY, CDR2 SVGAGI. The CDR3 DNA reads TGTGCCAGCAGACGGGACAGGGGGCCTGCAGATACGCAGTATTTT. Its protein is CASRRDRGPADTQYF.

This clone was counted only a few times. This chain links TRBV7-2 with TRBJ2-5, with 9 bases aligning to TRBD1. There are 15 residues in the CDR3. V shed 1 base, J shed 5 bases, and the junction held 5 bases outside the gene matches. Germline V CDR1 and CDR2: SGHTA, FQGNSA. The CDR3 region is CASSLGGQGRETQYF. In DNA, the CDR3 is TGTGCCAGCAGCTTAGGGGGACAGGGAAGGGAGACCCAGTACTTC. Using reference TRBV7-2 and TRBJ2-5 for the parts outside the CDR3, the full variable domain is GAGVSQSPSNKVTEKGKDVELRCDPISGHTALYWYRQSLGQGLEFLIYFQGNSAPDKSGLPSDRFSAERTGGSVSTLTIQRTQQEDSAVYLCASSLGGQGRETQYFGPGTRLLVL.

This clone has a handful of counts. The chain is built from TRBV6-1 and TRBJ1-2, with D tentatively TRBD1 (6 bases). V lost 5 bases and J 8 bases, leaving 12 bases between the germline ends. Germline V gives CDR1 MNHNS, CDR2 SASEGT. This CDR3 is 12 amino acids long. CDR3 sequence (DNA): TGTGCCAGCAGTCCCCGACAGGAGGGCTACACCTTC. Residues: CASSPRQEGYTF.

In its sample, this clone was seen a few times. The CDR3 is CASSPQGQGDGREQFF. The CDR3 region has the DNA TGTGCCAGCAGCCCACAGGGACAGGGTGATGGGAGGGAGCAGTTCTTC. V is TRBV7-3 and J is TRBJ2-1; 9 positions agree with TRBD1. The junction had 15 bases not matched to a gene; V was cut back by 5 bases and J by 10 bases. The CDR3 is 16 amino acids. In germline, CDR1 is SGHTA, CDR2 FQGTGA.